Listed below are T cell receptor beta chains from one sample, sequenced in a study of OX40 agonist ivuxolimab in advanced cancers. Here immunoSEQ multiplex PCR was the method, and the copy in TCRdb shows in-frame clones only, minus some. The sample holds tens of thousands of clones; less than 90% are singletons and the top ten take 3.4%. The input for sequencing was CD4+ or CD8+ T cells sorted from blood, taken in a trial of the OX40 agonist ivuxolimab. These receptors all come from an adult with an advanced solid tumor such as melanoma, head and neck, liver or kidney cancer. The CDR3 runs from the conserved cysteine through the conserved F or W. D genes are given only for firm matches. The size field is filled for only some rows; it gives once, few, many or a size class.

V	J	D	size	CDR3	DNA
TRBV11-3	TRBJ2-5	.	.	CASSLGAGGRGQETQYF	TGTGCCAGCAGCTTAGGGGCCGGTGGCAGGGGTCAAGAGACCCAGTACTTC
TRBV19	TRBJ2-7	.	few	CATSGSGRDEQYF	TGTGCCACCAGTGGGAGTGGCCGCGACGAGCAGTACTTC
TRBV30	TRBJ1-1	.	.	CAWSGVVRRKGTEAFF	TGTGCCTGGAGCGGGGTGGTTCGTCGAAAGGGCACTGAAGCTTTCTTT
TRBV27	TRBJ2-3	TRBD1	.	CASSYRGVDTQYF	TGTGCCAGCAGTTACAGGGGGGTAGATACGCAGTATTTT
TRBV11-3	TRBJ1-2	.	few	CASSPPGALYGYTF	TGTGCCAGCAGCCCGCCAGGGGCCCTCTATGGCTACACCTTC
TRBV6-5	TRBJ2-3	.	.	CASFYTQYF	TGTGCCAGCTTCTATACGCAGTATTTT
TRBV5-1	TRBJ2-3	TRBD2	.	CASSLPRGTSTDTQYF	TGCGCCAGCAGCTTACCGCGGGGGACTAGCACAGATACGCAGTATTTT
TRBV11-3	TRBJ2-1	.	.	CASSLRSPSSSYNEQFF	TGTGCCAGCAGCTTACGCTCCCCCTCAAGCTCCTACAATGAGCAGTTCTTC
TRBV11-2	TRBJ2-2	.	.	CAGRQRSNTGELFF	TGTGCCGGCAGACAGAGATCGAACACCGGGGAGCTGTTTTTT
TRBV10-2	TRBJ2-7	TRBD2	.	CASSEILAGAFAYEQYF	TGCGCCAGCAGTGAAATCCTAGCGGGGGCTTTTGCCTACGAGCAGTACTTC
TRBV5-5	TRBJ1-1	.	few	CASSSGANTEAFF	TGTGCCAGCAGCTCAGGGGCGAACACTGAAGCTTTCTTT
TRBV7-9	TRBJ1-5	.	.	CASSLERDQPQHF	TGTGCCAGCAGCTTAGAAAGAGATCAGCCCCAGCATTTT
TRBV11-3	TRBJ2-2	TRBD2	once	CASRLAGNTGELFF	TGTGCCAGCAGGTTAGCGGGAAACACCGGGGAGCTGTTTTTT
TRBV9	TRBJ2-5	.	.	CASSAGGTGVKTQYF	TGTGCCAGCAGCGCGGGGGGGACAGGAGTGAAGACCCAGTACTTC
TRBV9	TRBJ2-7	TRBD1	.	CASSVGQPDLYEQYF	TGTGCCAGCAGCGTGGGACAGCCCGACCTCTACGAGCAGTACTTC
TRBV7-3	TRBJ1-6	TRBD1	.	CASSSQGTGQGSPLHF	TGTGCCAGCAGCTCTCAGGGGACAGGTCAGGGCTCACCCCTCCACTTT
TRBV2	TRBJ1-2	.	few	CASRLNYGYTF	TGTGCCAGCAGGTTGAACTATGGCTACACCTTC
TRBV30	TRBJ2-5	.	.	CAWRGELQETQYF	TGTGCCTGGAGGGGGGAGCTTCAAGAGACCCAGTACTTC
TRBV5-1	TRBJ2-2	.	.	CASSPGDYTGELFF	TGCGCCAGCAGCCCCGGGGACTACACCGGGGAGCTGTTTTTT
TRBV30	TRBJ1-6	.	.	CAWNPGYYNSPLHF	TGTGCCTGGAATCCGGGATATTATAATTCACCCCTCCACTTT
TRBV19	TRBJ2-2	TRBD2	once	CASSRSSGGRNTGELFF	TGTGCCAGTAGTCGAAGTAGCGGGGGCCGGAACACCGGGGAGCTGTTTTTT
TRBV7-2	TRBJ1-1	.	few	CASSPPQGRTEAFF	TGTGCCAGCAGCCCACCACAGGGACGGACTGAAGCTTTCTTT
TRBV2	TRBJ1-3	.	.	CASSDGPSSGNTIYF	TGTGCCAGCAGTGACGGGCCCTCCTCTGGAAACACCATATATTTT
TRBV11-3	TRBJ2-3	.	.	CASSPRSGTTQYF	TGTGCCAGCAGCCCCCGGTCCGGGACTACGCAGTATTTT
TRBV25-1	TRBJ2-7	.	few	CASSDLGADSYEQYF	TGTGCCAGCAGTGATTTGGGGGCAGACTCCTACGAGCAGTACTTC
TRBV6-5	TRBJ2-7	.	.	CASRRDYEQYF	TGTGCCAGCCGACGAGATTACGAGCAGTACTTC
TRBV5-1	TRBJ2-5	.	.	CASSLVGSQGFETQYF	TGCGCCAGCAGCTTGGTTGGATCCCAGGGGTTCGAGACCCAGTACTTC
TRBV4-3	TRBJ2-2	TRBD1	.	CASSQSRDSQNTGELFF	TGCGCCAGCAGCCAGAGCCGGGACAGTCAAAACACCGGGGAGCTGTTTTTT
TRBV11-1	TRBJ2-5	.	.	CASSLGSGLVETQYF	TGTGCCAGCAGCTTAGGCTCAGGATTGGTTGAGACCCAGTACTTC
TRBV7-3	TRBJ2-7	.	.	CASSLTSQGSYEQYF	TGTGCCAGCAGCTTAACATCGCAGGGGTCCTACGAGCAGTACTTC
TRBV7-8	TRBJ2-5	.	.	CASSFSGLQETQYF	TGTGCCAGCAGCTTTTCAGGTCTCCAAGAGACCCAGTACTTC
TRBV7-2	TRBJ2-7	TRBD2	.	CASSLAAGASYEQYF	TGTGCCAGCAGCTTAGCAGCGGGGGCCTCCTACGAGCAGTACTTC
TRBV2	TRBJ1-6	TRBD1	few	CASREGTERNSPLHF	TGTGCCAGCAGAGAGGGGACAGAGAGAAATTCACCCCTCCACTTT
TRBV18	TRBJ1-1	.	.	CASSELTSGVPMNTEAFF	TGTGCCAGCTCAGAACTAACTTCAGGGGTCCCCATGAACACTGAAGCTTTCTTT
TRBV28	TRBJ2-6	.	.	CASSSQGFGANVLTF	TGTGCCAGCAGTTCGCAGGGTTTTGGGGCCAACGTCCTGACTTTC
TRBV6-5	TRBJ1-6	.	.	CASSRNYNSPLHF	TGTGCCAGCAGTAGAAACTATAATTCACCCCTCCACTTT
TRBV6-1	TRBJ1-2	.	.	CASSDTGYGYTF	TGTGCCAGCAGTGACACAGGGTATGGCTACACCTTC
TRBV6-5	TRBJ2-1	.	.	CASSPGQHEQFF	TGTGCCAGCAGTCCAGGCCAACATGAGCAGTTCTTC
TRBV7-8	TRBJ2-2	TRBD2	.	CASSLRATSNTGELFF	TGTGCCAGCAGCTTAAGGGCGACTAGCAACACCGGGGAGCTGTTTTTT
TRBV5-5	TRBJ2-1	TRBD2	.	CASSPSGGRGGEQFF	TGTGCCAGCAGCCCTAGCGGGGGACGAGGGGGTGAGCAGTTCTTC
TRBV7-9	TRBJ2-5	.	.	CASSLNEETQYF	TGTGCCAGCAGCTTGAATGAAGAGACCCAGTACTTC
TRBV27	TRBJ1-2	.	.	CASSLKGQEYGYTF	TGTGCCAGCAGTTTAAAGGGACAAGAATATGGCTACACCTTC
TRBV2	TRBJ2-3	.	.	CASSGLGGDTQYF	TGTGCCAGCAGTGGACTAGGAGGAGATACGCAGTATTTT
TRBV27	TRBJ2-7	.	.	CASGQGVYEQYF	TGTGCCAGCGGCCAGGGAGTGTACGAGCAGTACTTC
TRBV5-1	TRBJ1-5	.	.	CASRSGFDNQPQHF	TGCGCCAGCAGGTCAGGGTTCGACAATCAGCCCCAGCATTTT
TRBV5-1	TRBJ2-5	.	.	CASSLTLEETQYF	TGCGCCAGCAGCTTGACTTTGGAAGAGACCCAGTACTTC
TRBV6-6	TRBJ2-6	.	few	CASRPDFSGANVLTF	TGTGCCAGCAGGCCCGACTTCTCTGGGGCCAACGTCCTGACTTTC
TRBV11-2	TRBJ2-7	.	.	CASSLSGPRGDEQYF	TGTGCCAGCAGCTTATCGGGGCCGCGAGGGGACGAGCAGTACTTC
TRBV6-1	TRBJ2-3	TRBD2	.	CASMAGEGQYF	TGTGCCAGCATGGCGGGGGAGGGTCAGTATTTT
TRBV4-3	TRBJ1-1	.	once	CASSQRRDGNTEAFF	TGCGCCAGCAGCCAAAGGCGGGACGGGAACACTGAAGCTTTCTTT
TRBV5-1	TRBJ2-7	.	.	CASSLKTGEQYF	TGCGCCAGCAGCTTAAAAACAGGGGAGCAGTACTTC
TRBV28	TRBJ1-5	.	.	CASSTGRHQPQHF	TGTGCCAGCAGTACAGGGAGGCATCAGCCCCAGCATTTT
TRBV5-1	TRBJ1-5	TRBD1	.	CASSGGTGGLEPQHF	TGCGCCAGCAGCGGCGGGACAGGGGGCCTAGAGCCCCAGCATTTT
TRBV28	TRBJ1-1	.	once	CASRPSPGNMNTEAFF	TGTGCCAGCAGACCATCACCTGGGAATATGAACACTGAAGCTTTCTTT
TRBV27	TRBJ1-5	.	.	CASGRGGASNQPQHF	TGTGCCAGTGGCAGGGGAGGGGCTAGCAATCAGCCCCAGCATTTT